These 27 T cell receptor beta chains originate from one sample sequenced in a study of T-cell memory formation after mild COVID-19. One entry per CDR3 protein results from TCRdb running MiXCR on the 5' RACE reads. The sample shows roughly 620,000 distinct CDR3 sequences, about a sixth of them seen only once. What was sequenced was PBMCs or a T cell subset sorted from them (not recorded which). These TCRs come from an adult woman who had mild COVID-19 (a few samples of this study predate the infection). Cell type and time point are not known.

This chain uses TRBV20-1 with TRBJ2-1; TRBD1 is a possible D gene (5 bases). The V and J ends lost 3 bases and 5 bases respectively, with 14 bases between them. The CDR3 totals 14 residues. CDR1 and CDR2 from the germline V gene are DFQATT and SNEGSKA (reference sequence). In nucleotides, the CDR3 is TGCAGTGCTAGGGACATATCCGTTGACAATGAGCAGTTCTTC. It yields the protein CSARDISVDNEQFF.

The rearrangement uses TRBV18 and TRBJ2-1; tentative D call: TRBD2 (7 bases). Per the germline V gene, CDR1 is KGHSH and CDR2 is LQKENI. The CDR3 runs 13 residues. V gave up 2 bases and J gave up 9 bases, with 11 bases separating them. The CDR3 protein is CASSPSAGAEQFF. The CDR3 bases are TGTGCCAGCTCACCATCTGCGGGGGCTGAGCAGTTCTTC.

In this sample, this clonotype turned up a few times. The chain recombines TRBV12-3 or TRBV12-4 with TRBJ2-2; D is possibly TRBD2 (5 bases). V shed 3 bases and J shed 1 base, with 9 bases lying between them. The CDR3 consists of 15 residues. The CDR3 DNA is TGTGCCAGCAGTTTTTTGGCGGGGAACACCGGGGAGCTGTTTTTT. Its translation is CASSFLAGNTGELFF.

This chain links TRBV20-1 with TRBJ2-1; D is unclear. CDR1 and CDR2 (germline): DFQATT, SNEGSKA (reference sequence). The CDR3 length is 13 residues. V shed 2 bases and J shed 10 bases, with 15 bases lying between them. The CDR3 protein is CSARHSAQREQFF. The CDR3 bases are TGCAGTGCTAGACACTCGGCCCAGAGGGAGCAGTTCTTC.

This clonotype has only a few counts. The V call is TRBV14, the J call TRBJ2-7; perhaps TRBD2 as D (5 bases). V shed 5 bases and J shed 6 bases, with 14 bases lying between them. Germline V gene data show CDR1 as SGHDN and CDR2 as FVKESK. The CDR3 consists of 13 residues. The CDR3 nucleotides are TGTGCCAGCAGCTTACTGGACTCTTCCGAGCAGTACTTC. Translation: CASSLLDSSEQYF.

This clonotype was detected many times. The rearrangement links TRBV12-3 or TRBV12-4 to TRBJ1-2; weak D call: TRBD1 (5 bases). The ends were cut back, 4 bases at V and 7 bases at J, with 7 bases in the middle. The CDR3 has 11 amino acids. The CDR3 DNA follows: TGTGCCAGCAGTTCGGGACTTGGCTACACCTTC. This gives the protein CASSSGLGYTF.

This clonotype occurred a few times. The rearrangement joins TRBV7-9 to TRBJ1-3, with D unclear. The CDR3 covers 18 residues. Germline V CDR1 and CDR2: SEHNR, FQNEAQ (reference sequence). V lost 3 bases and J lost 0, with 18 bases in between. The CDR3: CASSFWAGRRSSGNTIYF. The CDR3, as DNA: TGTGCCAGCAGCTTTTGGGCAGGCCGAAGGTCCTCTGGAAACACCATATATTTT.

This clonotype was seen only a few times. The J gene is TRBJ2-7, the V gene TRBV6-5, with D perhaps TRBD2 (6 bases). The germline V gene encodes CDR1 MNHEY and CDR2 SVGAGI. V was pared by 2 bases and J by 2 bases, with 13 bases between. The CDR3 is 15 residues long. In DNA form, the CDR3 reads TGTGCCAGCAGTTACGCGGGGTCCGGAACCTACGAGCAGTACTTC. Protein: CASSYAGSGTYEQYF.

This clonotype appeared a few times. The chain carries TRBV20-1 and TRBJ2-7; unclear D gene. Germline-derived CDR1 and CDR2 are DFQATT and SNEGSKA (reference sequence). The CDR3 runs to 13 residues. Trimming removed 3 bases from V and 0 bases from J, with 9 bases in between. CDR3: CSARYGSSYEQYF. CDR3 nucleotide sequence: TGCAGTGCTAGGTATGGCAGCTCCTACGAGCAGTACTTC.

CDR3 nucleotides: TGTGCCACCGGCACCCAGAGGGACACTGAAGCTTTCTTT. It encodes CATGTQRDTEAFF. The J gene is TRBJ1-1, the V gene TRBV10-3, with unresolved D. V was shortened by 10 bases and J by 3 bases, with 15 bases between the two germline ends. This CDR3 is 13 amino acids long. Germline CDR1 ENHRY, CDR2 SYGVKD.

The chain links TRBV29-1 to TRBJ2-7; D is perhaps TRBD1 or TRBD2 (5 bases each). The CDR3 is 12 amino acids. The V gene lost 5 bases and the J gene lost 5 bases, with 13 bases spanning the gap. The germline CDR1 and CDR2 sequences are SQVTM and ANQGSEA. This CDR3 reads CSVLSGTNEQYF. CDR3 nucleotides: TGCAGCGTTCTATCCGGGACCAACGAGCAGTACTTC.

This chain uses TRBV7-2 with TRBJ1-1; D remains unclear. CDR3 length equals 14 residues. Germline CDR1 reads SGHTA; CDR2 reads FQGNSA. The ends were cut back, 3 bases at V and 0 bases at J, with 8 bases in the middle. CDR3 in DNA: TGTGCCAGCAGCTTGCACAGTATGAACACTGAAGCTTTCTTT. Translating it yields CASSLHSMNTEAFF.

This clonotype was counted many times. The chain couples TRBV7-8 to TRBJ1-1; D remains ambiguous. Germline V lookup: CDR1 SGHVS, CDR2 FQNEAQ. Trimming removed 1 base at V and 0 bases at J, with 6 bases between. The CDR3 is made up of 14 amino acids. In nucleotides, the CDR3 is TGTGCCAGCAGCTTAGATTACATGAACACTGAAGCTTTCTTT. This sequence encodes CASSLDYMNTEAFF.

V is TRBV5-1 and J is TRBJ2-1, with D uncertain. Germline values: CDR1 SGHRS, CDR2 YFSETQ. The CDR3 loop spans 18 amino acids. The V and J ends lost 5 bases and 3 bases respectively, with 24 bases between them. DNA for the CDR3: TGCGCCAGCAGACCTCGTTTCGCAGCCCGAGATATCTACAATGAGCAGTTCTTC. Translation: CASRPRFAARDIYNEQFF. Filled out from reference TRBV5-1 and TRBJ2-1, the complete variable domain reads KAGVTQTPRYLIKTRGQQVTLSCSPISGHRSVSWYQQTPGQGLQFLFEYFSETQRNKGNFPGRFSGRQFSNSRSEMNVSTLELGDSALYLCASRPRFAARDIYNEQFFGPGTRLTVL.

This sequence joins TRBV6-5 and TRBJ2-1; 12 positions agree with TRBD2. The CDR3 is 16 residues long. CDR1 and CDR2 from the germline V gene are MNHEY and SVGAGI. V was pared by 4 bases and J by 4 bases, with 5 bases of the junction left unmatched. The CDR3 DNA reads TGTGCCAGCAGTTCGTTTCTAGCGGGGGGGTACAATGAGCAGTTCTTC. It yields the protein CASSSFLAGGYNEQFF.

The DNA of the CDR3 is TGTGCCAGCAGCTTGGAGGCTTACCCGGATTACTTC. Its protein is CASSLEAYPDYF. The chain couples TRBV5-5 to TRBJ2-5; D is unresolved. Germline V CDR1 and CDR2: SGHKS, YYEKEE (reference sequence). V was cut by 0 bases and J by 14 bases, with 14 bases left in between. This CDR3 has 12 amino acids.

This sequence joins TRBV5-1 and TRBJ2-4; no definite D call. Germline values: CDR1 SGHRS, CDR2 YFSETQ. The CDR3 consists of 15 residues. Trimming stripped 4 bases from V and 0 bases from J, with 11 bases between. The CDR3 DNA follows: TGCGCCAGCAGCGAAGGTACGGTAGCCAAAAACATTCAGTACTTC. Protein sequence: CASSEGTVAKNIQYF.

This clonotype was counted many times. The gene calls are TRBV7-2 and TRBJ1-5; no definite D call. The CDR3 is 14 residues long. V was trimmed by 1 base and J by 3 bases, leaving 7 bases between them. Germline assignment: CDR1 SGHTA and CDR2 FQGNSA. In DNA form, the CDR3 reads TGTGCCAGCAGCTTAGACTACACCAATCAGCCCCAGCATTTT. Its translation: CASSLDYTNQPQHF.

This clonotype was observed a few times. The chain has TRBV2 and TRBJ2-7; the match to TRBD1 covers 10 bases. Germline lookup yields CDR1 SNHLY and CDR2 FYNNEI. This CDR3 comprises 16 residues. The ends lost 2 bases at V and 2 bases at J; junction bases unmatched: 6. CDR3 protein: CASSEWGQGSPYEQYF. The DNA for the CDR3 is TGTGCCAGCAGTGAATGGGGACAGGGGTCCCCCTACGAGCAGTACTTC.

CDR3 loop: CASSLATGNQETQYF. The CDR3 nucleotides read TGCGCCAGCAGCTTGGCCACAGGCAACCAAGAGACCCAGTACTTC. The V gene is TRBV5-1, the J gene TRBJ2-5; D possibly corresponds to TRBD1 (5 bases). The germline V gene has CDR1 SGHRS and CDR2 YFSETQ. V shed 0 bases and J shed 0 bases, with 9 bases lying between them. The CDR3 loop spans 15 amino acids. Based on the CDR3 plus reference TRBV5-1 and TRBJ2-5, the full variable domain is KAGVTQTPRYLIKTRGQQVTLSCSPISGHRSVSWYQQTPGQGLQFLFEYFSETQRNKGNFPGRFSGRQFSNSRSEMNVSTLELGDSALYLCASSLATGNQETQYFGPGTRLLVL.

J is TRBJ2-1 and V is TRBV7-2; 9 bases agree with TRBD2. This CDR3 spans 18 amino acids. V shed 5 bases, J shed 6 bases, and the junction held 17 bases outside the gene matches. CDR1 SGHTA and CDR2 FQGNSA come from the germline V gene. CDR3 sequence reads: CASSMTSGSLFSANEQFF. CDR3 bases: TGTGCCAGCAGCATGACTAGCGGTAGCCTTTTTTCGGCCAATGAGCAGTTCTTC.

This clonotype was counted between two and nine times. V is TRBV3-1 and J is TRBJ2-7, with 7 bases fitting TRBD2. V lost 3 bases and J lost 6; bases outside the gene matches: 5. The germline V gene has CDR1 LGHDT and CDR2 YNNKEL (reference sequence). This CDR3 has 13 amino acids. CDR3 sequence (DNA): TGTGCCAGCAGCCACCGAGGCGGGGGCGAGCAGTACTTC. Its protein product is CASSHRGGGEQYF.

This clonotype was seen more than once but under ten times. This chain joins TRBV7-3 and TRBJ2-1; tentatively, D is TRBD1 (5 bases). The ends were cut back, 5 bases at V and 5 bases at J, with 10 bases in the middle. The CDR3 extends over 13 amino acids. Per germline, CDR1 SGHTA and CDR2 FQGTGA. CDR3 coding DNA: TGTGCCAGCAGCAAGGCAGGGCACAATGAGCAGTTCTTC. Its translation: CASSKAGHNEQFF.

The chain couples TRBV4-2 to TRBJ2-3; D gene unclear. CDR1 and CDR2 from the germline V gene are LGHNA and YNFKEQ. This CDR3 is built from 16 residues. V gave up 1 base and J gave up 0 bases, with 11 bases separating them. CDR3 amino acids: CASSQGSVPSTDTQYF. Here the CDR3 DNA reads TGTGCCAGCAGCCAAGGAAGCGTCCCCAGCACAGATACGCAGTATTTT.

This chain joins TRBV30 and TRBJ1-1; 8 bases are a match to TRBD1. With V trimmed by 4 bases and J by 1 base, 2 bases remained unmatched. The CDR3 totals 13 residues. Germline V gene lookup returns CDR1 GTSNPN and CDR2 SVGIG (reference sequence). The chain's CDR3 is CAWNGQGNTEAFF. The DNA of the CDR3 is TGTGCCTGGAATGGACAGGGGAACACTGAAGCTTTCTTT.

This clonotype was seen a handful of times. J is TRBJ2-2 and V is TRBV5-1; 8 bases agree with TRBD1. Per germline, CDR1 SGHRS and CDR2 YFSETQ. The CDR3 sequence is 19 residues long. The trim removed 4 bases at V and 4 bases at J, leaving 18 bases unmatched. CDR3 sequence reads: CASSTAHPGTGGFTGELFF. The DNA for the CDR3 is TGCGCCAGCAGCACCGCCCACCCCGGGACAGGAGGTTTCACCGGGGAGCTGTTTTTT.

This clonotype has ten or more counts. The V and J genes are TRBV5-1 and TRBJ2-7; TRBD2 aligns across 7 bases. V lost 6 bases to trimming and J lost 5 bases; unmatched junction nucleotides: 11. The CDR3 loop spans 14 amino acids. CDR1 SGHRS and CDR2 YFSETQ come from the germline V gene. The CDR3, as DNA: TGCGCCAGCAAGCGTAGGGAGGGGCCCAACGAGCAGTACTTC. As protein: CASKRREGPNEQYF. Together with reference TRBV5-1 and TRBJ2-7, the CDR3 gives the full variable domain: KAGVTQTPRYLIKTRGQQVTLSCSPISGHRSVSWYQQTPGQGLQFLFEYFSETQRNKGNFPGRFSGRQFSNSRSEMNVSTLELGDSALYLCASKRREGPNEQYFGPGTRLTVT.